Listed below are T cell receptor beta chains from one sample, sequenced in a study of control samples from healthy donors and cancer patients. The assay was immunoSEQ multiplex PCR, and TCRdb's table has in-frame clones only and misses some. The profile covers around 64,000 clones, with 89% appearing a single time and around 5.1% taken by the ten largest. Sequenced input: PBMCs. The origin of the receptors is a man between 60 and 75 years old with colorectal cancer. Each CDR3 is given with its conserved first and last residue. The order of the fields is V gene, clone size, D gene, J gene, CDR3 DNA, CDR3 protein. D genes are given only for firm matches. Size is omitted from some rows. Given values are once, few, many or a class for expanded clones.

V gene: TRBV4-1; clone size: -; D gene: TRBD1; J gene: TRBJ2-7; CDR3 DNA: TGCGCCAGCAGCCAAGATGAATATGGGACAGGGAAACTCAACGAGCAGTACTTC; CDR3 protein: CASSQDEYGTGKLNEQYF
V gene: TRBV19; clone size: -; D gene: -; J gene: TRBJ1-1; CDR3 DNA: TGTGCCAGTAGTCCCCGGGAATCTCTTCCCAACACTGAAGCTTTCTTT; CDR3 protein: CASSPRESLPNTEAFF
V gene: TRBV27; clone size: -; D gene: -; J gene: TRBJ2-1; CDR3 DNA: TGTGCCAGCAGTTCCGAATCCGGACGGCGTAGCTCCTACAATGAGCAGTTCTTC; CDR3 protein: CASSSESGRRSSYNEQFF
V gene: TRBV5-1; clone size: -; D gene: TRBD2; J gene: TRBJ2-3; CDR3 DNA: TGCGCCAGCAGCGCGGGACTAGCGGGGCTGGATACGCAGTATTTT; CDR3 protein: CASSAGLAGLDTQYF
V gene: TRBV10-3; clone size: -; D gene: -; J gene: TRBJ1-2; CDR3 DNA: TGTGCCATCAGTGGACTGGACGGAGGCTATGGCTACACCTTC; CDR3 protein: CAISGLDGGYGYTF
V gene: TRBV4-1; clone size: -; D gene: TRBD1; J gene: TRBJ1-2; CDR3 DNA: TGCGCCAGCAGCCAAGCCCAAGGGCCAGGGGGCGATGGCTACACCTTC; CDR3 protein: CASSQAQGPGGDGYTF
V gene: TRBV23-1; clone size: -; D gene: -; J gene: TRBJ1-5; CDR3 DNA: TGCGCCAGCAGTCATCCTAGGACGGCCCTTCGGAGCAATCAGCCCCAGCATTTT; CDR3 protein: CASSHPRTALRSNQPQHF
V gene: TRBV7-3; clone size: few; D gene: TRBD1; J gene: TRBJ1-6; CDR3 DNA: TGTGCCAGCAGCCGACAGGGGGATAATTCACCCCTCCACTTT; CDR3 protein: CASSRQGDNSPLHF
V gene: TRBV7-3; clone size: -; D gene: -; J gene: TRBJ2-1; CDR3 DNA: TGTGCCAGCAGCTTTGGCAGGGTTGCCAACAATGAGCAGTTCTTC; CDR3 protein: CASSFGRVANNEQFF
V gene: TRBV2; clone size: -; D gene: -; J gene: TRBJ2-1; CDR3 DNA: TGTGCCAGCAGAGGATTGGGATACAATGAGCAGTTCTTC; CDR3 protein: CASRGLGYNEQFF
V gene: TRBV2; clone size: -; D gene: -; J gene: TRBJ2-7; CDR3 DNA: TGTGCCAGCAGTTCAGGGTATGAGCAGTACTTC; CDR3 protein: CASSSGYEQYF
V gene: TRBV6-2/TRBV6-3; clone size: -; D gene: -; J gene: TRBJ2-1; CDR3 DNA: TGTGCCAGCAGTTCTTTCGACATTCCGTACAATGAGCAGTTCTTC; CDR3 protein: CASSSFDIPYNEQFF
V gene: TRBV15; clone size: -; D gene: -; J gene: TRBJ1-5; CDR3 DNA: TGTGCCACCAGCAGAACTCAAGGAGGAGTAAGGGGTCAGCCCCAGCATTTT; CDR3 protein: CATSRTQGGVRGQPQHF
V gene: TRBV11-1; clone size: -; D gene: -; J gene: TRBJ1-4; CDR3 DNA: TGTGCCAGCAGCTTAGACGACATTGCTAATGAAAAACTGTTTTTT; CDR3 protein: CASSLDDIANEKLFF
V gene: TRBV3-1/TRBV3-2; clone size: -; D gene: -; J gene: TRBJ2-5; CDR3 DNA: TGTGCCAGCAGCCTAAAAGAGACCCAGTACTTC; CDR3 protein: CASSLKETQYF
V gene: TRBV2; clone size: -; D gene: -; J gene: TRBJ1-2; CDR3 DNA: TGTGCCAGCAGGGGCCAGGGGATTAGTGGCTACACCTTC; CDR3 protein: CASRGQGISGYTF
V gene: TRBV6-1; clone size: -; D gene: TRBD2; J gene: TRBJ2-7; CDR3 DNA: TGTGCCAGCAGTGAAGCGAGACGGGGGGGCGAGCAGTACTTC; CDR3 protein: CASSEARRGGEQYF
V gene: TRBV15; clone size: -; D gene: -; J gene: TRBJ2-1; CDR3 DNA: TGTGCCACCAGCAGAGATGGCGGGGCTCCTTACAATGAGCAGTTCTTC; CDR3 protein: CATSRDGGAPYNEQFF
V gene: TRBV28; clone size: -; D gene: TRBD1; J gene: TRBJ2-1; CDR3 DNA: TGTGCCAGCAGTACACAGGGGTCCCGCTCCTACAATGAGCAGTTCTTC; CDR3 protein: CASSTQGSRSYNEQFF
V gene: TRBV12-3/TRBV12-4; clone size: once; D gene: -; J gene: TRBJ2-7; CDR3 DNA: TGTGCCAGCAGTCCCCCCTTCTCCTACGAGCAGTACTTC; CDR3 protein: CASSPPFSYEQYF
V gene: TRBV12-3/TRBV12-4; clone size: -; D gene: -; J gene: TRBJ2-1; CDR3 DNA: TGTGCCAGCAGTTTTGGGGCCAATGAGCAGTTCTTC; CDR3 protein: CASSFGANEQFF
V gene: TRBV24-1; clone size: once; D gene: TRBD1; J gene: TRBJ1-2; CDR3 DNA: TGTGCCACCAGTGCTACGACAGGGATCTATGGCTACACCTTC; CDR3 protein: CATSATTGIYGYTF
V gene: TRBV11-2; clone size: -; D gene: -; J gene: TRBJ1-1; CDR3 DNA: TGTGCCAGCAGCTTAGTGGGGACTGAAGCTTTCTTT; CDR3 protein: CASSLVGTEAFF
V gene: TRBV24-1; clone size: once; D gene: TRBD2; J gene: TRBJ2-1; CDR3 DNA: TGTGCCACCAGTGATTTCGGGGGGAGTGAGCAGTTCTTC; CDR3 protein: CATSDFGGSEQFF
V gene: TRBV5-6; clone size: -; D gene: -; J gene: TRBJ2-3; CDR3 DNA: TGTGCCAGCAGCTTGGGTAGCACAGATACGCAGTATTTT; CDR3 protein: CASSLGSTDTQYF
V gene: TRBV19; clone size: -; D gene: -; J gene: TRBJ1-5; CDR3 DNA: TGTGCCAGTAGTATGGTCCGGAGGAATCAGCCCCAGCATTTT; CDR3 protein: CASSMVRRNQPQHF
V gene: TRBV7-9; clone size: -; D gene: -; J gene: TRBJ1-2; CDR3 DNA: TGTGCCAGCAGCCCTTGGCAGGCTAACTATGGCTACACCTTC; CDR3 protein: CASSPWQANYGYTF
V gene: TRBV6-2/TRBV6-3; clone size: -; D gene: TRBD2; J gene: TRBJ2-2; CDR3 DNA: TGTGCCAGCAGTTACGGAGCGGGGGGGCGCACCGGGGAGCTGTTTTTT; CDR3 protein: CASSYGAGGRTGELFF
V gene: TRBV11-2; clone size: once; D gene: -; J gene: TRBJ1-5; CDR3 DNA: TGTGCCAGCAGCTTCTCTGGCAGCAATCAGCCCCAGCATTTT; CDR3 protein: CASSFSGSNQPQHF
V gene: TRBV9; clone size: -; D gene: -; J gene: TRBJ2-3; CDR3 DNA: TGTGCCAGCAGCGTAGCCCCAGCAGATACGCAGTATTTT; CDR3 protein: CASSVAPADTQYF
V gene: TRBV4-2; clone size: -; D gene: -; J gene: TRBJ1-2; CDR3 DNA: TGTGCCAGCAGCCAAGGGACAGCAATCTATGGCTACACCTTC; CDR3 protein: CASSQGTAIYGYTF
V gene: TRBV2; clone size: -; D gene: -; J gene: TRBJ2-2; CDR3 DNA: TGTGCCAGCAGTGCTGAGGCACTCGGGGAGCTGTTTTTT; CDR3 protein: CASSAEALGELFF
V gene: TRBV27; clone size: -; D gene: -; J gene: TRBJ2-1; CDR3 DNA: TGTGCCAGCAGCTCGGCGGAGCGGGCGATCTACAATGAGCAGTTCTTC; CDR3 protein: CASSSAERAIYNEQFF
V gene: TRBV10-3; clone size: -; D gene: -; J gene: TRBJ2-5; CDR3 DNA: TGTGGAATTCATGATGTACTAGCCCATGAGACCCAGTACTTC; CDR3 protein: CGIHDVLAHETQYF
V gene: TRBV6-5; clone size: -; D gene: -; J gene: TRBJ1-1; CDR3 DNA: TGTGCCAGCAGCCGTGGGAACACTGAAGCTTTCTTT; CDR3 protein: CASSRGNTEAFF
V gene: TRBV3-1/TRBV3-2; clone size: -; D gene: -; J gene: TRBJ1-3; CDR3 DNA: TGTGCCAGCAGCCAAGAGCTGAACTCTGGAAACACCATATATTTT; CDR3 protein: CASSQELNSGNTIYF
V gene: TRBV19; clone size: -; D gene: -; J gene: TRBJ1-4; CDR3 DNA: TGTGCCAGTACCGAACGTGAAAAACTGTTTTTT; CDR3 protein: CASTEREKLFF
V gene: TRBV9; clone size: -; D gene: -; J gene: TRBJ1-1; CDR3 DNA: TGTGCCAGCAGCGTAGCTCCACAGGGTGGGAACACTGAAGCTTTCTTT; CDR3 protein: CASSVAPQGGNTEAFF
V gene: TRBV6-5; clone size: -; D gene: -; J gene: TRBJ2-7; CDR3 DNA: TGTGCCAGCAGTAGGGACATATCCTACGAGCAGTACTTC; CDR3 protein: CASSRDISYEQYF
V gene: TRBV5-1; clone size: -; D gene: TRBD2; J gene: TRBJ2-1; CDR3 DNA: TGCGCCAGCACCCAATGGACTAGCGGGGCAAACAATGAGCAGTTCTTC; CDR3 protein: CASTQWTSGANNEQFF
V gene: TRBV30; clone size: few; D gene: -; J gene: TRBJ2-5; CDR3 DNA: TGTGCCTGGAGTGTAGGCTGGGGGCTAGGGGAGACCCAGTACTTC; CDR3 protein: CAWSVGWGLGETQYF
V gene: TRBV7-2; clone size: once; D gene: TRBD2; J gene: TRBJ2-1; CDR3 DNA: TGTGCCAGCAGCGCCGCCGGGGGGGCGGGTGAGCAGTTCTTC; CDR3 protein: CASSAAGGAGEQFF
V gene: TRBV2; clone size: -; D gene: TRBD2; J gene: TRBJ2-3; CDR3 DNA: TGTGCCAGCAGTGACCCGGGACTAGCGTCTGGGGATACGCAGTATTTT; CDR3 protein: CASSDPGLASGDTQYF
V gene: TRBV7-6; clone size: -; D gene: -; J gene: TRBJ2-2; CDR3 DNA: TGTGCCAGCAATCGGTGGGGCGCCGGGACCAACACCGGGGAGCTGTTTTTT; CDR3 protein: CASNRWGAGTNTGELFF
V gene: TRBV14; clone size: -; D gene: TRBD2; J gene: TRBJ2-3; CDR3 DNA: TGTGCCAGCAGCCGAGGCGGACTAGCGGCCACGCCCACAGATACGCAGTATTTT; CDR3 protein: CASSRGGLAATPTDTQYF